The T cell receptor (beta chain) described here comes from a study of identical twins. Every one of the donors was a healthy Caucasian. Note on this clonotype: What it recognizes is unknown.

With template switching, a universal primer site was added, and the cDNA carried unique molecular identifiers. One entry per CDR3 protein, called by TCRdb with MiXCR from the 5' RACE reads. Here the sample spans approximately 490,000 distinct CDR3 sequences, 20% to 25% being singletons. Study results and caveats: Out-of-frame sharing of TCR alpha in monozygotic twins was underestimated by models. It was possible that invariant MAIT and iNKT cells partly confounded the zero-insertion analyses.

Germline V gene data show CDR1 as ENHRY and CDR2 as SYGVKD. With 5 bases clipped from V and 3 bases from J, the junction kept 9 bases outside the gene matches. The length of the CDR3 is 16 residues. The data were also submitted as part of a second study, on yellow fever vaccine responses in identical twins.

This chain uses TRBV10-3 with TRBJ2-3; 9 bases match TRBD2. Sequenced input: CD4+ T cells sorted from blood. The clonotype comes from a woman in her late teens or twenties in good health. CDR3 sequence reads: CAISTPEREVTDTQYF. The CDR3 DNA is TGTGCCATCAGTACCCCTGAGCGGGAGGTTACAGATACGCAGTATTTT.